One sample yielded the 9 T cell receptor beta chains listed below, sequenced in a study of CD8 T cells in Susac syndrome. The authors reverse transcribed about 0.5 to 1 ug RNA with random hexamers. TCRdb ran MiXCR on the immunoSEQ multiplex PCR reads and lists one entry per CDR3 protein. Among about 130,000 distinct CDR3 sequences listed, 90% to 95% were seen once. Material: CD4+ T cells from PBMCs. The receptors stem from a human donor in good health.

This clonotype was detected only once. The chain joins TRBV6-6 to TRBJ2-7; D call uncertain. V lost 5 bases and J 3 bases, leaving 14 bases between the germline ends. CDR3 length: 14 residues. Germline V gives CDR1 MNHNY, CDR2 SVGAGI (reference sequence). CDR3 residues: CASSAYKTFYEQYF. The CDR3 coding sequence is TGTGCCAGCAGTGCCTACAAGACCTTCTACGAGCAGTACTTC.

The chain uses TRBV15 and TRBJ2-6, with 7 nucleotides matching TRBD2. Unmatched junction bases numbered 3, after V lost 3 bases and J lost 1 base. Germline V CDR1 and CDR2: LNHNV, YYDKDF (reference sequence). The CDR3 is 16 residues long. The CDR3 DNA is TGTGCCACCAGCAGCGAGGGAGGGTCTGGGGCCAACGTCCTGACTTTC. It specifies CATSSEGGSGANVLTF.

The rearrangement uses TRBV6-4 and TRBJ2-1; D gene unclear. CDR1 MRHNA and CDR2 SNTAGT come from the germline V gene. V lost 2 bases to trimming and J lost 7 bases, with 9 bases between them. This CDR3 has 13 amino acids. The CDR3 DNA reads as TGTGCCAGCAGTGACGATCGTGGAAATGAGCAGTTCTTC. It translates to CASSDDRGNEQFF.

The CDR3 is CASSFLLRDSELFF. The CDR3 nucleotides are TGTGCCAGCAGCTTTCTTCTGCGGGACTCGGAGCTGTTTTTT. The chain links TRBV7-6 to TRBJ2-2, with D possibly matching TRBD2 (6 bases). The CDR3 runs to 14 residues. The ends were cut back, 3 bases at V and 10 bases at J, with 15 bases in the middle. Per the germline V gene, CDR1 is SGHVS and CDR2 is FNYEAQ.

The J gene is TRBJ2-1, the V gene TRBV28; D unclear. V lost 5 bases and J 7 bases, leaving 9 bases between the germline ends. This CDR3 region has 12 residues. Per germline, CDR1 MDHEN and CDR2 SYDVKM. The DNA for the CDR3 is TGTGCCAGCAGTCCCCCGCCGAATGAGCAGTTCTTC. Translating it yields CASSPPPNEQFF.

The genes are TRBV23-1 and TRBJ2-7; D is perhaps TRBD1 (7 bases). TRBV23-1 falls under the ORF class, with uncertain function. The CDR3 runs to 15 residues. Deletions cut 5 bases from V and 2 bases from J, with 16 bases between. The DNA of the CDR3 is TGCGCCAGCAGTAGAGGCAGGGGGGAAACCTACGAGCAGTACTTC. Translated, it gives CASSRGRGETYEQYF.

The V gene is TRBV7-2, the J gene TRBJ2-7; D not certain. Germline assignment: CDR1 SGHTA and CDR2 FQGNSA. The V gene lost 0 bases and the J gene lost 4 bases, with 7 bases spanning the gap. This CDR3 contains 13 residues. CDR3 sequence reads: CASSLATLYEQYF. In nucleotides, the CDR3 is TGTGCCAGCAGCTTAGCTACCTTGTACGAGCAGTACTTC. Variable domain in full (rest from reference TRBV7-2 and TRBJ2-7): GAGVSQSPSNKVTEKGKDVELRCDPISGHTALYWYRQSLGQGLEFLIYFQGNSAPDKSGLPSDRFSAERTGGSVSTLTIQRTQQEDSAVYLCASSLATLYEQYFGPGTRLTVT.

The chain joins TRBV11-1 to TRBJ2-7; D assignment may be TRBD1 or TRBD2 (5 bases each). Trimming cost V 5 bases and J 0 bases, with 14 bases left between them. This CDR3 contains 15 residues. Germline V gene sequence: CDR1 SGHAT, CDR2 FQDESV (reference sequence). CDR3 DNA sequence: TGTGCCAGCAGCCCCCTGGGGACCGGCTCCTACGAGCAGTACTTC. Protein product: CASSPLGTGSYEQYF.

The chain has TRBV30 and TRBJ1-1; possible D gene TRBD1, 5 bases. The CDR3 sequence is 12 residues long. Germline loops: CDR1 GTSNPN, CDR2 SVGIG (reference sequence). The ends were cut back, 0 bases at V and 9 bases at J, with 11 bases in the middle. This chain's CDR3 is CAWSVPGTKAFF. For the CDR3, the DNA is TGTGCCTGGAGTGTACCCGGGACTAAAGCTTTCTTT.